A selection of T cell receptor beta chains follows, all from one sample in a study of monozygotic twins with inflammatory bowel disease. TCRdb reprocessed the 5' RACE reads, keeping one entry per CDR3 protein, no DNA. This table holds fewer than 550,000 distinct CDR3 sequences. Sequenced: blood. Receptors were obtained from a human donor with ulcerative colitis or Crohn's disease, or a healthy co-twin of an affected twin (not recorded which). The CDR3 runs from the conserved cysteine through the conserved F or W.

CDR3 | J | V
CASSFRQGSTDTQYF | TRBJ2-3 | TRBV7-6
CASSQDVGRGADTQYF | TRBJ2-3 | TRBV4-2
CASSRIDRGGEKLFF | TRBJ1-4 | TRBV18
CASSWGPGQGTYEQYF | TRBJ2-7 | TRBV7-2
CSAEDRGREAFF | TRBJ1-1 | TRBV20-1
CASSLGVLTDTQYF | TRBJ2-3 | TRBV7-3
CASSSGGASYNEQFF | TRBJ2-1 | TRBV7-2
CASTSPPSLFF | TRBJ2-2 | TRBV12-3/TRBV12-4
CASSQGQGIRGSTDTQYF | TRBJ2-3 | TRBV3-1
CSARDGVGGHYGYTF | TRBJ1-2 | TRBV20-1
CASSPPGLAGTDTQYF | TRBJ2-3 | TRBV18
CASSLSGGVDEQYF | TRBJ2-7 | TRBV7-9
CSARVVSGGTRSSTDTQYF | TRBJ2-3 | TRBV20-1
CASSSAGGRSYEQYF | TRBJ2-7 | TRBV27
CASSSAGGSSTEAFF | TRBJ1-1 | TRBV6-5
CAGSQDGSQETQYF | TRBJ2-5 | TRBV4-2
CATSRDLSYEQYF | TRBJ2-7 | TRBV15
CATSDISGSYNEQFF | TRBJ2-1 | TRBV24-1
CASSPSLAGGFNEQFF | TRBJ2-1 | TRBV18
CASSELGGSATSGANVLTF | TRBJ2-6 | TRBV25-1
CASRTSGTTQFF | TRBJ2-1 | TRBV27
CASSQIAGGKNEQYF | TRBJ2-7 | TRBV6-2/TRBV6-3
CASGRNTEAFF | TRBJ1-1 | TRBV27
CASSQELVSTDTQYF | TRBJ2-3 | TRBV14
CASSVRASGSYEQYF | TRBJ2-7 | TRBV5-5
CASSKSGSLNYEQYF | TRBJ2-7 | TRBV7-2
CASSSGTAGDEQFF | TRBJ2-1 | TRBV5-4
CASSFINGNTGELFF | TRBJ2-2 | TRBV12-3/TRBV12-4
CASLPGSSDTQYF | TRBJ2-3 | TRBV6-2/TRBV6-3
CASSEIAGVIEQFF | TRBJ2-1 | TRBV6-1
CASSLGGGPNEQFF | TRBJ2-1 | TRBV5-1
CASSQGGLAGFANTGELFF | TRBJ2-2 | TRBV4-1
CATQLDVSNQPQHF | TRBJ1-5 | TRBV10-3
CASSNGASEQYF | TRBJ2-7 | TRBV19
CASSPGTSSYEQYF | TRBJ2-7 | TRBV18
CASSVAPGGGEEETQYF | TRBJ2-5 | TRBV5-1
CATSDQGLVGDADTQYF | TRBJ2-3 | TRBV24-1
CAISDFRASNSPLHF | TRBJ1-6 | TRBV10-3
CASSLDNRVGTGASNVLTF | TRBJ2-6 | TRBV7-8
CASSKKVGRGPADTQYF | TRBJ2-3 | TRBV5-4
CSVQQSGNTIYF | TRBJ1-3 | TRBV29-1
CASSGPNSPLHF | TRBJ1-6 | TRBV7-8
CASSPTTSGPSTDTQYF | TRBJ2-3 | TRBV18
CAWEEIRGTEQYF | TRBJ2-7 | TRBV30
CASRDTPNTGELFF | TRBJ2-2 | TRBV25-1
CSVEDGSTQYF | TRBJ2-5 | TRBV29-1
CASSLAEHTGELFF | TRBJ2-2 | TRBV7-2
CASSYQGSGNQPQHF | TRBJ1-5 | TRBV6-5
CASFPGGNTGELFF | TRBJ2-2 | TRBV5-1
CASSPGGAVDTQYF | TRBJ2-3 | TRBV5-1
CASATDTGAYGYTF | TRBJ1-2 | TRBV5-1
CASSAGEMNTDAFF | TRBJ1-1 | TRBV6-2/TRBV6-3
CASISRGPYSGANVLTF | TRBJ2-6 | TRBV27
CASSPGTDPSEAFF | TRBJ1-1 | TRBV5-5
CATSSRVSSTDTQYF | TRBJ2-3 | TRBV10-3
CASSLVSGTTPGNEQYF | TRBJ2-7 | TRBV5-1
CASSSLGVEQYF | TRBJ2-7 | TRBV3-1
CASSSGNMNTEAFF | TRBJ1-1 | TRBV7-2